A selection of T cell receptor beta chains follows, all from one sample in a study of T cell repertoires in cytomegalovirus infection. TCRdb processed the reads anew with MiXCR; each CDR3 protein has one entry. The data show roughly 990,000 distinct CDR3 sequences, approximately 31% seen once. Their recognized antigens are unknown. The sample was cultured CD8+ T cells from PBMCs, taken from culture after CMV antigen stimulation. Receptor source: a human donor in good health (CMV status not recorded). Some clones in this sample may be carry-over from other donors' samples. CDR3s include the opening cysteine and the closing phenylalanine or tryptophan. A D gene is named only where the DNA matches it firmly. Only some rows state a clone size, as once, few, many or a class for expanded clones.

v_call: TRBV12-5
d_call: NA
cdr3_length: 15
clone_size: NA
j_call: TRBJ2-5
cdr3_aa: CASGLDPLALETQYF
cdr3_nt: TGTGCTAGTGGTTTGGACCCACTAGCTCTGGAGACCCAGTACTTC

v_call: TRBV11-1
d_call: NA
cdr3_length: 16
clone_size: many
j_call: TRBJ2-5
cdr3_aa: CASSPVPELIQETQYF
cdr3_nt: TGTGCCAGCAGCCCCGTCCCGGAACTGATCCAAGAGACCCAGTACTTC

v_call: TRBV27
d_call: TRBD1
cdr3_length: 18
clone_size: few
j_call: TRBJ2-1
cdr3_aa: CASSSGQGPHLPYNEQFF
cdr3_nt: TGTGCCAGCTCCTCTGGACAGGGCCCGCATCTACCCTACAATGAGCAGTTCTTC

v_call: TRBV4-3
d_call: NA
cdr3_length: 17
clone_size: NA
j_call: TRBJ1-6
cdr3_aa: CASSQDRGATLNSPLHF
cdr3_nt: TGCGCCAGCAGCCAAGATCGGGGGGCGACCCTGAATTCACCCCTCCACTTT

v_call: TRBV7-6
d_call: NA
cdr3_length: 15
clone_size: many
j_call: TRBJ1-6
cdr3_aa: CASSEYRDEGSPLHF
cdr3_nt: TGTGCCAGCAGCGAATACAGGGACGAGGGTTCACCCCTCCACTTT

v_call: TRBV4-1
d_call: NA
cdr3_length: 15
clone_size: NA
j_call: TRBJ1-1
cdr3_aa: CASSQGPRPNTEAFF
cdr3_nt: TGCGCCAGCAGCCAAGGCCCAAGGCCGAACACTGAAGCTTTCTTT

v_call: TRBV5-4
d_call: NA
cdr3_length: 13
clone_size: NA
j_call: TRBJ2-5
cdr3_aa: CASSFWGQETQYF
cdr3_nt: TGTGCCAGCAGCTTTTGGGGCCAAGAGACCCAGTACTTC

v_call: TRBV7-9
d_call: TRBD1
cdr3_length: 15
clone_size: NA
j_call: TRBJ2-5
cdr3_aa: CASSWTGGVQETQYF
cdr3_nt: TGTGCCAGCAGCTGGACAGGGGGAGTGCAAGAGACCCAGTACTTC

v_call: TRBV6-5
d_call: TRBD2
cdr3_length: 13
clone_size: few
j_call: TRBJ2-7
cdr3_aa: CASSYSGVREQYF
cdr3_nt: TGTGCCAGCAGTTATAGCGGGGTCCGCGAGCAGTACTTC

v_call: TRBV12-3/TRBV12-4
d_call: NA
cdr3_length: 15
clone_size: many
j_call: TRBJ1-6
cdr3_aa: CASSWAGGLDSPLHF
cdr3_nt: TGTGCCAGCAGTTGGGCTGGGGGCCTTGATTCACCCCTCCACTTT

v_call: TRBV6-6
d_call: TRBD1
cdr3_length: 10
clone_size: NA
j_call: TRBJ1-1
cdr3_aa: CASNRQGSVF
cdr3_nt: TGTGCCAGCAATCGACAGGGATCCGTCTTT

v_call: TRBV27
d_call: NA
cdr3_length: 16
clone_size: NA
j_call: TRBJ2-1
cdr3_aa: CASSLLWQGFYNEQFF
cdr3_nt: TGTGCCAGCAGTTTATTGTGGCAGGGGTTCTACAATGAGCAGTTCTTC

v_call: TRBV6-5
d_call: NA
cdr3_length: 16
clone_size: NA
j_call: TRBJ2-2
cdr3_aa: CASSYSEPYLTGELFF
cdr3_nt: TGTGCCAGCAGTTACTCGGAGCCCTACCTAACCGGGGAGCTGTTTTTT

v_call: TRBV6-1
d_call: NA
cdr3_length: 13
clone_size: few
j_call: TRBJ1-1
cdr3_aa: CASSPNVVAEAFF
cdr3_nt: TGTGCCAGCAGTCCCAATGTTGTTGCTGAAGCTTTCTTT

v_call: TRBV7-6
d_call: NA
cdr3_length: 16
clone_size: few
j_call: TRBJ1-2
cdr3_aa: CASSLAPGGASDGYTF
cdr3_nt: TGTGCCAGCAGCTTAGCGCCCGGAGGGGCGAGCGATGGCTACACCTTC